The rows below give T cell receptor beta chains drawn from one sample of a study of cytomegalovirus exposure and HLA in healthy donors. Sequencing used immunoSEQ multiplex PCR; TCRdb keeps in-frame clones, though not all of them. The data contain 160,000 or so clones, about 77% of them singletons. Sequences were obtained from PBMCs. The receptors here all came from a man aged 55-75 years in good health and CMV-seronegative. Both conserved end residues are part of each CDR3. The D gene is left open where the match is weak. The size field is filled for only some rows; it gives once, few, many or a size class.

DNA	CDR3	V	J	D	size
TGTGCCAGCAGCCCACCTAGCGGGCGACAGGGTGAGCAGTTCTTC	CASSPPSGRQGEQFF	TRBV5-4	TRBJ2-1	NA	NA
TGCAGCGTTGAGACAAAAGGCGGGAGAACCTACAATGAGCAGTTCTTC	CSVETKGGRTYNEQFF	TRBV29-1	TRBJ2-1	TRBD2	NA
TGCGCCAGCAGTGAAACGGGACAGCTTACCTACGAGCAGTACTTC	CASSETGQLTYEQYF	TRBV5-1	TRBJ2-7	TRBD1	once
TGTGCCAGCAGCGAGGGACAGGGGGCAAGTTATCAGCCCCAGCATTTT	CASSEGQGASYQPQHF	TRBV9	TRBJ1-5	TRBD1	few
TGTGCCAGCAGCTTAGGGGCGGACAGGGGAGCTTTCTTT	CASSLGADRGAFF	TRBV7-6	TRBJ1-1	TRBD1	NA
TGTGCCAGTAGTATATCGGAGTACGAGCAGTACTTC	CASSISEYEQYF	TRBV19	TRBJ2-7	NA	few
TGTGCCAGCAGTGAGGGCTCAAAGAAAGCTTTCTTT	CASSEGSKKAFF	TRBV6-1	TRBJ1-1	NA	NA
TGCGCCAGCAGCCAAGGTTTGGCGGGAGGGGACACAGATACGCAGTATTTT	CASSQGLAGGDTDTQYF	TRBV4-3	TRBJ2-3	TRBD2	NA
TGTGCCAGCAGTCCCCCGGGACTAGCGGTTCCAACCTACGAGCAGTACTTC	CASSPPGLAVPTYEQYF	TRBV6-4	TRBJ2-7	TRBD2	NA
TGTGCCAGCAGCCTCGTTAGAACTGAAGCTTTCTTT	CASSLVRTEAFF	TRBV6-1	TRBJ1-1	NA	NA
TGTGCCAGCAGCGTCATGGGCGGGAGGGGAGAGACCCAGTACTTC	CASSVMGGRGETQYF	TRBV11-2	TRBJ2-5	TRBD2	NA
TGTGCCAGCAGCCGGGGGGTATGGAACACTGAAGCTTTCTTT	CASSRGVWNTEAFF	TRBV7-3	TRBJ1-1	NA	NA
TGTGCCAGCAGCTTTTATCGTTACTCTGAAGCTTTCTTT	CASSFYRYSEAFF	TRBV11-3	TRBJ1-1	NA	NA
TGTGCCAGCAGCTTTGAAGATGCGGTCAGGGTGGCAAACTCTGGAAACACCATATATTTT	CASSFEDAVRVANSGNTIYF	TRBV12-1	TRBJ1-3	NA	NA
TGTGCCAGCCTGGAATCCAGAGGTAACTATGGCTACACCTTC	CASLESRGNYGYTF	TRBV25-1	TRBJ1-2	NA	NA
TGCGCCAGCAGCCAAGATCCAGGGGAAGTCGGGGAGCTGTTTTTT	CASSQDPGEVGELFF	TRBV4-1	TRBJ2-2	NA	NA
TGTGCCAGCAGCCAGGCGGTCTCCTACGAGCAGTACTTC	CASSQAVSYEQYF	TRBV14	TRBJ2-7	NA	NA
TGTGCCACTGAGCCCTTGGGAGGTCGGAACACTGAAGCTTTCTTT	CATEPLGGRNTEAFF	TRBV25-1	TRBJ1-1	NA	NA
TGTGCCAGCAGCTTAGGGCAAATAGATACGCAGTATTTT	CASSLGQIDTQYF	TRBV7-8	TRBJ2-3	NA	few
TGTGCCAGCAGCGCGGGCCTGGCAGGAGGGGAGACCCAGTACTTC	CASSAGLAGGETQYF	TRBV13	TRBJ2-5	NA	NA
TGCGCCAGCAGCGCCGGGACAGGGGGCCCCACAGATACGCAGTATTTT	CASSAGTGGPTDTQYF	TRBV5-1	TRBJ2-3	TRBD1	NA
TGTGCCAGCAAGGGACTCTACAATGAGCAGTTCTTC	CASKGLYNEQFF	TRBV5-4	TRBJ2-1	NA	NA